Below are 8 T cell receptor beta chains sequenced from a single sample in a study of Ad26.COV2.S vaccination and SARS-CoV-2 variants. The repertoire was sequenced with immunoSEQ multiplex PCR; TCRdb's copy has only in-frame clones and lacks some. The data show around 500,000 clones, with 80% to 90% seen just once and about 1.5% held by the top ten. Treatment here: around 19 received Ad26.COV2.S at low or high dose, single or two shots; a few received placebo; per-sample allocation not given. The investigators took samples on day 63 after the first vaccine or placebo injection. Sequenced here: peripheral blood, sampled in a trial of Ad26.COV2.S vaccine versus placebo. These receptors all come from a person between 18 and 65 years old who received the Ad26.COV2.S COVID-19 vaccine or a placebo.

This rearrangement joins TRBV29-1 to TRBJ2-1; weak D call: TRBD2 (5 bases). Germline CDR1 and CDR2: SQVTM and ANQGSEA. The CDR3 covers 16 residues. The V end lost 5 bases, the J end lost 3 bases, and 20 bases lay between the germline ends. CDR3 DNA sequence: TGCAGCGTTTACCCGGAGGTCAAAAGAAGCTACAATGAGCAGTTCTTC. Its translation is CSVYPEVKRSYNEQFF.

The chain is built from TRBV29-1 and TRBJ1-1; 11 nucleotides match TRBD1. The CDR3 totals 14 residues. V dropped 6 bases and J dropped 4; count of bases not matched to a gene: 7. The germline gives CDR1 SQVTM, CDR2 ANQGSEA. The CDR3 nucleotides read TGCAGCGTCCGGACAGGGGGCGCTGGCACTGAAGCTTTCTTT. Translated: CSVRTGGAGTEAFF.

This clone was seen a few times. The rearrangement links TRBV3-1 (or the pseudogene TRBV3-2) to TRBJ1-1; the match to TRBD1 covers 9 bases. From germline, CDR1 is LGHDT and CDR2 YNNKEL (reference sequence). This CDR3 has 14 residues. Trimming removed 2 bases from V and 5 bases from J; junction bases left unmatched: 3. CDR3 sequence: CASSQWDRATEAFF. CDR3 bases: TGTGCCAGCAGCCAATGGGACAGGGCGACTGAAGCTTTCTTT.

This sequence joins TRBV27 and TRBJ1-2; D gene ambiguous. The CDR3 covers 13 residues. Germline V lookup: CDR1 MNHEY, CDR2 SMNVEV (reference sequence). V shed 2 bases and J shed 0 bases, with 4 bases lying between them. CDR3 loop: CASSLQANYGYTF. CDR3 nucleotide sequence: TGTGCCAGCAGTTTACAAGCTAACTATGGCTACACCTTC.

V gene TRBV27 combines with J gene TRBJ2-7, with TRBD1 matching over 7 bases. Germline V gene lookup returns CDR1 MNHEY and CDR2 SMNVEV (reference sequence). After removal of 4 bases from V and 2 bases from J, the junction contained 8 bases not matched to a gene. CDR3 length: 15 residues. CDR3 sequence (DNA): TGTGCCAGCAGTTACGTGGACAGGCTCCCCTACGAGCAGTACTTC. Amino acid sequence: CASSYVDRLPYEQYF.

The J gene is TRBJ2-7, the V gene TRBV10-1; the D is unclear. The CDR3 length is 13 residues. CDR1 is WNHNN and CDR2 is SYGVQD in the germline V gene (reference sequence). Trimming took 6 bases from V and 6 from J, leaving 15 bases between them. This chain's CDR3 is CASSRLGPGEQYF. CDR3 nucleotides: TGCGCCAGCAGCCGACTGGGCCCGGGCGAGCAGTACTTC.

There are a few counts of this clone. This sequence joins TRBV9 and TRBJ2-3, with D perhaps TRBD2 (5 bases). V lost 9 bases to trimming and J lost 0 bases, with 29 bases between them. The CDR3 length is 19 residues. Germline CDR1 is SGDLS and CDR2 is YYNGEE. The CDR3 DNA is TGTGCCACAAACCCCGATTTCCGTTGGCTGAGGGCTAGCACAGATACGCAGTATTTT. Translating gives CATNPDFRWLRASTDTQYF.

The chain joins TRBV30 to TRBJ2-1; D uncertain. The V end lost 1 base, the J end lost 0 bases, and 7 bases lay between the germline ends. This CDR3 is 14 amino acids long. Germline CDR1 and CDR2: GTSNPN and SVGIG (reference sequence). DNA of the CDR3: TGTGCCTGGAGTGACAGTCGCTCCTACAATGAGCAGTTCTTC. It translates to CAWSDSRSYNEQFF.